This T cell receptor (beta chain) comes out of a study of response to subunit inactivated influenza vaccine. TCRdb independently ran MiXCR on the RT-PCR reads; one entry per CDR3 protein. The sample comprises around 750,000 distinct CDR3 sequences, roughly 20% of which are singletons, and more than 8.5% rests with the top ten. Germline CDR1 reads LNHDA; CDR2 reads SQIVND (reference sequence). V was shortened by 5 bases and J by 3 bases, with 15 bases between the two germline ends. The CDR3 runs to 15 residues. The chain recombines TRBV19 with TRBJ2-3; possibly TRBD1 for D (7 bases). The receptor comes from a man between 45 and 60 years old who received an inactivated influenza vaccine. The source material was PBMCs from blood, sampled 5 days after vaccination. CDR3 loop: CASSGGRGVTDTQYF. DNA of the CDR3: TGTGCCAGTAGTGGTGGCAGGGGGGTTACAGATACGCAGTATTTT. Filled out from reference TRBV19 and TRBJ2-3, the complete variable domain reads DGGITQSPKYLFRKEGQNVTLSCEQNLNHDAMYWYRQDPGQGLRLIYYSQIVNDFQKGDIAEGYSVSREKKESFPLTVTSAQKNPTAFYLCASSGGRGVTDTQYFGPGTRLTVL.